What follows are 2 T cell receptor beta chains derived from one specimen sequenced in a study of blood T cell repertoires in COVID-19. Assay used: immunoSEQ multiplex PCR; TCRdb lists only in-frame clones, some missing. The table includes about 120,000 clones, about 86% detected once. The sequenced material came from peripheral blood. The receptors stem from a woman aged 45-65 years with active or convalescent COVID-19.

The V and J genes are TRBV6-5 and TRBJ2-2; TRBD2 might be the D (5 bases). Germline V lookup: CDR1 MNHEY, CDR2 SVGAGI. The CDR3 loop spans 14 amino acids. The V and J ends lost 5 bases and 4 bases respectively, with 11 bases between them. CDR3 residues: CASSLVRATGELFF. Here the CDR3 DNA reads TGTGCCAGCAGTCTGGTGAGGGCCACCGGGGAGCTGTTTTTT.

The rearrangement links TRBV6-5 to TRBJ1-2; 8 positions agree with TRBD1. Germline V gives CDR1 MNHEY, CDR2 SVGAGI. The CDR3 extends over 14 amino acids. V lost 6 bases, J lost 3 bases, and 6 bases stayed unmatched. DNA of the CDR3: TGTGCCAGCAGGATGGGGACAGGAGACTATGGCTACACCTTC. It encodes CASRMGTGDYGYTF.